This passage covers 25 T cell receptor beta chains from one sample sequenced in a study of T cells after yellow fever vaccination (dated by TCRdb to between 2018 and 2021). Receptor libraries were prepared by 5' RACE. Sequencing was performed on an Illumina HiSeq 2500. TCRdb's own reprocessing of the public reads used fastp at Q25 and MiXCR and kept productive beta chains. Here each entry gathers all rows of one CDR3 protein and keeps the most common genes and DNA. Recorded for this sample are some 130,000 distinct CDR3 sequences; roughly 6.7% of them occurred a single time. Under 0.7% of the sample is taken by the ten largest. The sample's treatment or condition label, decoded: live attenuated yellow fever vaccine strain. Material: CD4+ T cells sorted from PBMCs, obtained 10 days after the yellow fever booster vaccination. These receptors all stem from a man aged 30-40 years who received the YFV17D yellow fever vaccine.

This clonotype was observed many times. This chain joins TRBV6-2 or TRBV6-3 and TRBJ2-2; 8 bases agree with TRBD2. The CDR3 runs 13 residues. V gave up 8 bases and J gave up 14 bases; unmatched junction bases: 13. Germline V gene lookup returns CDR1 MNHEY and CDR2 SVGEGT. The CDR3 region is CASATVAGGLLFF. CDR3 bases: TGTGCCAGCGCCACGGTGGCGGGAGGACTCCTGTTTTTT.

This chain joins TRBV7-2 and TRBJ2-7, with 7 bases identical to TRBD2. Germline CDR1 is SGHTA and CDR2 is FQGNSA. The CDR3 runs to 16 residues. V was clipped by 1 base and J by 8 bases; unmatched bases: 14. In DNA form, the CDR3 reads TGTGCCAGCAGCTTAGTAGGGGCGGCGGGAGTGGTCAAGCAGTACTTC. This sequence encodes CASSLVGAAGVVKQYF.

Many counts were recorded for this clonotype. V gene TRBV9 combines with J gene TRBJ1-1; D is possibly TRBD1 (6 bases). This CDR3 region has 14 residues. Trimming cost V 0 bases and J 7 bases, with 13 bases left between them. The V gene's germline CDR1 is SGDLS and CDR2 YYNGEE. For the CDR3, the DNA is TGTGCCAGCAGCGTAGGGACAGTCGGTTTTGAAGCTTTCTTT. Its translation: CASSVGTVGFEAFF.

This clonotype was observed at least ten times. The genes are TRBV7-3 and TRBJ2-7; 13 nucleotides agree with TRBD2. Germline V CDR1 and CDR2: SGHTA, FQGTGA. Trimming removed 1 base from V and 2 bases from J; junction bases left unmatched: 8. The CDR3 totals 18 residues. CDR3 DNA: TGTGCCAGCAGCTTAAGGTCCGGGACTAGCGGGACTACCTACGAGCAGTACTTC. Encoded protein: CASSLRSGTSGTTYEQYF.

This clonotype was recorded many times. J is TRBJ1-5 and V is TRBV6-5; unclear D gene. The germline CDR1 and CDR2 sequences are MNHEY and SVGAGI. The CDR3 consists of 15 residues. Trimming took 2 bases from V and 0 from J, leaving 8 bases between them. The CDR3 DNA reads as TGTGCCAGCAGTTACGGACGTTATAGCAATCAGCCCCAGCATTTT. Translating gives CASSYGRYSNQPQHF.

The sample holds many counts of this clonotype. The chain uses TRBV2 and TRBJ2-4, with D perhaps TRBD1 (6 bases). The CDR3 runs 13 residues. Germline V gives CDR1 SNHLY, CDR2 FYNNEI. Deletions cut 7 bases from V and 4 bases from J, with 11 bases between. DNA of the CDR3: TGTGCCAGCACCTTCGGACAGAAAAACATTCAGTACTTC. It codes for CASTFGQKNIQYF.

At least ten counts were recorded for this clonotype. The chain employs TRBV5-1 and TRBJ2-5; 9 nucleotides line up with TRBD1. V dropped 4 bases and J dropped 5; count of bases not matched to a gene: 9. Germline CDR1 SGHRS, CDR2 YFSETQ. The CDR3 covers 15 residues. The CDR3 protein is CASSGTGNEYETQYF. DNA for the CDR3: TGCGCCAGCAGCGGGACAGGGAATGAGTACGAGACCCAGTACTTC.

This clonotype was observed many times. CDR3 sequence reads: CAWSSQRLSGSGYEQYF. CDR3 nucleotide sequence: TGTGCCTGGAGTTCTCAACGACTTAGCGGGAGCGGGTACGAGCAGTACTTC. The chain employs TRBV30 and TRBJ2-7; 9 positions match TRBD2. CDR1 GTSNPN and CDR2 SVGIG come from the germline V gene (reference sequence). V shed 2 bases, J shed 4 bases, and the junction held 15 bases outside the gene matches. This CDR3 has 17 amino acids.

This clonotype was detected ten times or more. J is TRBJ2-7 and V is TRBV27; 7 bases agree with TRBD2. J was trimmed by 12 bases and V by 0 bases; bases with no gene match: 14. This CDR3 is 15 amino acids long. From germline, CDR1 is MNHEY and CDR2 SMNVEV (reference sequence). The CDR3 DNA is TGTGCCAGCAGTTTATCGACTAGCCAAAGAGGGGTGGCGTACTTC. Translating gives CASSLSTSQRGVAYF.

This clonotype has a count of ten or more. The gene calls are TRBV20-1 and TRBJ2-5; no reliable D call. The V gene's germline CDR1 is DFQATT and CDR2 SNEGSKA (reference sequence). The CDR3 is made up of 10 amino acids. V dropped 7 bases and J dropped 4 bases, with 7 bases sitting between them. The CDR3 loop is CSVPTETQYF. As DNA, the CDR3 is TGCAGTGTTCCTACAGAGACCCAGTACTTC.

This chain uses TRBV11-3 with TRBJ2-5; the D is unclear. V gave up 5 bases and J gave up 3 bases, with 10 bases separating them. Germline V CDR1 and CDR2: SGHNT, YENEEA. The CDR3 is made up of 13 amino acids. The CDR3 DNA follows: TGTGCCAGCAGCAAGGGCCTAGAAGAGACCCAGTACTTC. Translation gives CASSKGLEETQYF.

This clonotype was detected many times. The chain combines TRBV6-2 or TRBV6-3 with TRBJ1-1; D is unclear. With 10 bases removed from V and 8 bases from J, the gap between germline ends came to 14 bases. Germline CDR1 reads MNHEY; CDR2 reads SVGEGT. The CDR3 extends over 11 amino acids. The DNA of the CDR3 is TGTGCCACCTATTCCGGGAGCGAAGCTTTCTTT. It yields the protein CATYSGSEAFF.

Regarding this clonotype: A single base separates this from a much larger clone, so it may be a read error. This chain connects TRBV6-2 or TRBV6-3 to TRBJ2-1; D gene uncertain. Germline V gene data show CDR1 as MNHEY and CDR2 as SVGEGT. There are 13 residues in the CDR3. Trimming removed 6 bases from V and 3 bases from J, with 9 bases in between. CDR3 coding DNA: TGTGCCAGCAGACCCAAGAACTACAATGAGCAGTTCTTC. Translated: CASRPKNYNEQFF.

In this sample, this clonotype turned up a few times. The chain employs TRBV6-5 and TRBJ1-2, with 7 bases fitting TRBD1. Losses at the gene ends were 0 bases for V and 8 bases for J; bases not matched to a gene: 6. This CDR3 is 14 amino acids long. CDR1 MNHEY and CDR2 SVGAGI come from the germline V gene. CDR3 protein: CASSYSNRGGGYTF. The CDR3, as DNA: TGTGCCAGCAGTTACTCGAACAGGGGTGGCGGCTACACCTTC.

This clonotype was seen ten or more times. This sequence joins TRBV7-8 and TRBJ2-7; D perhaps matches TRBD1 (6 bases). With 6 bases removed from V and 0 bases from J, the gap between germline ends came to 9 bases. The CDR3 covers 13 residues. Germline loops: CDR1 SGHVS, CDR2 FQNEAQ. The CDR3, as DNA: TGTGCCAGCAGGGGACACTCCTCCTACGAGCAGTACTTC. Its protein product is CASRGHSSYEQYF.

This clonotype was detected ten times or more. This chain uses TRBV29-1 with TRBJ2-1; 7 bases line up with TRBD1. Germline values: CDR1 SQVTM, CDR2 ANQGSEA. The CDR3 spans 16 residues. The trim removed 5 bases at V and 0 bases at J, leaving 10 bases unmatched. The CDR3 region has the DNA TGCAGCGTTTACATCACCACAGGGGTCTCCTACAATGAGCAGTTCTTC. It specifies CSVYITTGVSYNEQFF.

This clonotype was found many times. DNA of the CDR3: TGTGCCACCAGTGAGCCAGGGAGTGGTGGCTACACCTTC. Protein: CATSEPGSGGYTF. V usage is TRBV24-1 and J usage is TRBJ1-2, with D possibly matching TRBD1 (5 bases). This CDR3 contains 13 residues. Germline loops: CDR1 KGHDR, CDR2 SFDVKD. Trimming took 4 bases from V and 7 from J, leaving 12 bases between them.

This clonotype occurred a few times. The CDR3 DNA follows: TGCAGCGTTGAAGAAGCGCGAGACTATGGCTACACCTTC. Translated: CSVEEARDYGYTF. The rearrangement links TRBV29-1 to TRBJ1-2, with unresolved D. V lost 0 bases and J lost 3, with 8 bases in between. Germline loops: CDR1 SQVTM, CDR2 ANQGSEA. This CDR3 region has 13 residues. The full variable domain, completed using reference TRBV29-1 and TRBJ1-2, is SAVISQKPSRDICQRGTSLTIQCQVDSQVTMMFWYRQQPGQSLTLIATANQGSEATYESGFVIDKFPISRPNLTFSTLTVSNMSPEDSSIYLCSVEEARDYGYTFGSGTRLTVV.

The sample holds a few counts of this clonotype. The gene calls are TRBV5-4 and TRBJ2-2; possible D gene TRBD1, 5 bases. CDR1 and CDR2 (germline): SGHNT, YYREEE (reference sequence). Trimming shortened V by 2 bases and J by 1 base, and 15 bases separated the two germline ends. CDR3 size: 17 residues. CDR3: CASSFPRKGLNTGELFF. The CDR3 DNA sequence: TGTGCCAGCAGCTTCCCCCGGAAGGGGCTGAACACCGGGGAGCTGTTTTTT.

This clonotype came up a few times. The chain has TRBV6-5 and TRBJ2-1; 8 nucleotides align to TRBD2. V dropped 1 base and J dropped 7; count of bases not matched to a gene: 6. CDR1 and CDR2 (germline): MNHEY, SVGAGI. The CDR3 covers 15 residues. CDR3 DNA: TGTGCCAGCAGTTACTTGGGTAGCGGGAAGAATGAGCAGTTCTTC. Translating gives CASSYLGSGKNEQFF.

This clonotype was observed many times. CDR3 nucleotides: TGTGCCAGCAGCCTCCTCAGCACAGATACGCAGTATTTT. Translated, it gives CASSLLSTDTQYF. The chain recombines TRBV12-3 or TRBV12-4 with TRBJ2-3, with D unresolved. Trimming pared 6 bases from V and 0 bases from J, leaving 7 bases between. The CDR3 has 13 residues.

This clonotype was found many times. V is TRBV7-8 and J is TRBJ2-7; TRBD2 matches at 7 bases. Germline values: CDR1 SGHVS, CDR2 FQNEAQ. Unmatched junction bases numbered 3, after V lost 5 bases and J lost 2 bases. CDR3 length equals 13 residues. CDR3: CASSNGGAYEQYF. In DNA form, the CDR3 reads TGTGCCAGCAGCAATGGGGGGGCCTACGAGCAGTACTTC. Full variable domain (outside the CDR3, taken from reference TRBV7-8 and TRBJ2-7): GAGVSQSPRYKVAKRGQDVALRCDPISGHVSLFWYQQALGQGPEFLTYFQNEAQLDKSGLPSDRFFAERPEGSVSTLKIQRTQQEDSAVYLCASSNGGAYEQYFGPGTRLTVT.

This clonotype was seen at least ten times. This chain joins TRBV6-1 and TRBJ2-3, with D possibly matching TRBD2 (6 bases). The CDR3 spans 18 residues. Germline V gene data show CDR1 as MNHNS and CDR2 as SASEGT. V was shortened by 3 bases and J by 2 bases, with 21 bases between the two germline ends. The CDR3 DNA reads TGTGCCAGCAGTGACAGGAGCAAAGGTGGAGGGTCCACAGATACGCAGTATTTT. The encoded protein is CASSDRSKGGGSTDTQYF.

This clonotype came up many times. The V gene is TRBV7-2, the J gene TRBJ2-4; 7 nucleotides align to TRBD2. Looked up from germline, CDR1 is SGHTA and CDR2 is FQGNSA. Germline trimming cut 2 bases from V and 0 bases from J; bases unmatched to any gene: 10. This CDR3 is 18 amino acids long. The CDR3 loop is CASSLYAGVGLAKNIQYF. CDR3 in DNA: TGTGCCAGCAGCTTATACGCGGGAGTCGGGCTAGCCAAAAACATTCAGTACTTC.

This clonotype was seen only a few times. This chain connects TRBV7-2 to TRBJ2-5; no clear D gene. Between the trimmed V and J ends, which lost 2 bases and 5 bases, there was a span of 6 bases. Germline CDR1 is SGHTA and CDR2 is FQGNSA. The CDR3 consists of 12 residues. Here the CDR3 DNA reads TGTGCCAGCAGCTTATACATCGAGACCCAGTACTTC. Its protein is CASSLYIETQYF.